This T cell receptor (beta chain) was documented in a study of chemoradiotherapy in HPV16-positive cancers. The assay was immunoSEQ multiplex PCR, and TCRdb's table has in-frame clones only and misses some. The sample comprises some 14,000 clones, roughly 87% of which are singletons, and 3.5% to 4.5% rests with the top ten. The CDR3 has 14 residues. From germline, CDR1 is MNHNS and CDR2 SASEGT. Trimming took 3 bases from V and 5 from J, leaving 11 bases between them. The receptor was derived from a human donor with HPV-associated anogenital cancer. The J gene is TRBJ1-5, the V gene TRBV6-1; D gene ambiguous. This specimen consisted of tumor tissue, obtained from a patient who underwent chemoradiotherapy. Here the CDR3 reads CASSENSPHQPQHF. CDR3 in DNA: TGTGCCAGCAGTGAGAACAGTCCCCATCAGCCCCAGCATTTT.